The rows below give T cell receptor beta chains drawn from one sample of a study of T cell responses to AZD1222 COVID-19 vaccine. This table comes from immunoSEQ multiplex PCR, and its TCRdb copy is limited to in-frame clones, with some not included. The sample gives under 90,000 clones, about four fifths of which show up once; 1.3% is in the top ten. Sequencing used peripheral blood, obtained 28 days after the second AZD1222 dose. The receptors were gathered from an adult who received the AZD1222 COVID-19 vaccine. CDR3s leave out the opening cysteine and the closing phenylalanine or tryptophan. Expanded clones are given a class, and other clones once, few, many or no size at all.

J: TRBJ1-1
size: -
V: TRBV2
CDR3: ASRRIKIEAF

J: TRBJ2-1
size: -
V: TRBV28
CDR3: ASSSGLAGGNEQF

J: TRBJ1-1
size: -
V: TRBV5-8
CDR3: ASSGVGDEAF

J: TRBJ2-2
size: -
V: TRBV27
CDR3: ASSRGTNTGELF

J: TRBJ2-3
size: -
V: TRBV9
CDR3: ASSVVAGGNGDTQY

J: TRBJ1-2
size: once
V: TRBV28
CDR3: ASSFQTGRNYGYT

J: TRBJ1-5
size: -
V: TRBV19
CDR3: ASSKDRDDYQPQH

J: TRBJ1-2
size: -
V: TRBV7-3
CDR3: ASTFRQGSLDYGYT

J: TRBJ1-5
size: -
V: TRBV7-2
CDR3: ASTPLSGTGASNQPQH

J: TRBJ2-1
size: -
V: TRBV19
CDR3: ASSIGGGRAGNEQF

J: TRBJ1-2
size: -
V: TRBV25-1
CDR3: ASSPQGSYGYT

J: TRBJ1-1
size: -
V: TRBV3-1/TRBV3-2
CDR3: ASTPTSGFTEAF

J: TRBJ1-4
size: -
V: TRBV5-1
CDR3: ASSSLGSGGEKLF

J: TRBJ1-1
size: once
V: TRBV19
CDR3: ASKTIQNTEAF

J: TRBJ2-7
size: -
V: TRBV5-4
CDR3: ASSLDTYEQY

J: TRBJ2-7
size: -
V: TRBV28
CDR3: ASRKFSGTGGYEQY

J: TRBJ2-1
size: few
V: TRBV6-5
CDR3: ASSYSAGPLDEQF

J: TRBJ2-1
size: once
V: TRBV10-3
CDR3: ATQAGRAGYNEQF

J: TRBJ1-1
size: -
V: TRBV5-5
CDR3: ASSLADNTEAF

J: TRBJ1-2
size: -
V: TRBV9
CDR3: ASSVVGQGGGYT

J: TRBJ1-2
size: -
V: TRBV5-8
CDR3: ASSLDVGIYGYT

J: TRBJ1-2
size: -
V: TRBV5-1
CDR3: ASSSTGLNYGYT

J: TRBJ1-1
size: -
V: TRBV11-3
CDR3: ASSQSGGSPMNTEAF

J: TRBJ1-2
size: few
V: TRBV27
CDR3: ASSLNRLYGYT

J: TRBJ2-1
size: -
V: TRBV9
CDR3: ASSPPRGNEQF

J: TRBJ2-7
size: -
V: TRBV28
CDR3: ASRTTGVLAGGEQY

J: TRBJ1-5
size: -
V: TRBV9
CDR3: ASSVEGREGRPQH

J: TRBJ1-5
size: -
V: TRBV6-5
CDR3: ASTPNIGQPQH

J: TRBJ2-2
size: few
V: TRBV19
CDR3: ASSIDRLTGELF

J: TRBJ2-5
size: once
V: TRBV29-1
CDR3: SVGQLIQETQY